These 13 T cell receptor beta chains share one sample of origin, sequenced in a study of OX40 agonist ivuxolimab in advanced cancers. Using immunoSEQ multiplex PCR, the repertoire was profiled, and TCRdb retains in-frame clones only, with some absent. The sample contains 20,000 to 25,000 clones, around 85% of which appear only once. This specimen was CD4+ or CD8+ T cells sorted from blood, taken in a trial of the OX40 agonist ivuxolimab. The receptors stem from an adult with an advanced solid tumor such as melanoma, head and neck, liver or kidney cancer.

The chain uses TRBV18 and TRBJ2-3; perhaps TRBD1 as D (5 bases). Germline lookup yields CDR1 KGHSH and CDR2 LQKENI. This CDR3 spans 16 amino acids. V dropped 5 bases and J dropped 0 bases, with 15 bases sitting between them. The CDR3 nucleotides read TGTGCCAGCTCAGGAAGCTCCACAGGAAGCACAGATACGCAGTATTTT. Translating gives CASSGSSTGSTDTQYF.

The genes are TRBV4-3 and TRBJ2-3, with D possibly matching TRBD2 (5 bases). Germline CDR1 is LGHNA and CDR2 is YSLEER. V lost 2 bases to trimming and J lost 6 bases, with 18 bases between them. The CDR3 extends over 16 amino acids. CDR3 region: CASSQSGFRSGDTQYF. The CDR3 nucleotides read TGCGCCAGCAGCCAATCAGGATTCCGTTCGGGGGATACGCAGTATTTT.

The chain employs TRBV19 and TRBJ1-5, with 7 bases matching TRBD1. With 4 bases clipped from V and 2 bases from J, the junction kept 11 bases outside the gene matches. This CDR3 comprises 17 residues. Germline CDR1 and CDR2: LNHDA and SQIVND (reference sequence). In DNA form, the CDR3 reads TGTGCCAGTAGTAAACAAATGGGACAGTCTGGCAATCAGCCCCAGCATTTT. This translates into CASSKQMGQSGNQPQHF.

The chain employs TRBV30 and TRBJ1-1, with no clear D. Looked up from germline, CDR1 is GTSNPN and CDR2 is SVGIG (reference sequence). This CDR3 region has 14 residues. Trimming removed 3 bases at V and 1 base at J, with 12 bases between. The CDR3 here is CAWSDWRRNTEAFF. CDR3 coding DNA: TGTGCCTGGAGCGATTGGCGGCGGAACACTGAAGCTTTCTTT. Using reference TRBV30 and TRBJ1-1 for the parts outside the CDR3, the full variable domain is SQTIHQWPATLVQPVGSPLSLECTVEGTSNPNLYWYRQAAGRGLQLLFYSVGIGQISSEVPQNLSASRPQDRQFILSSKKLLLSDSGFYLCAWSDWRRNTEAFFGQGTRLTVV.

V is TRBV5-1 and J is TRBJ2-1; TRBD2 agrees at 9 bases. The V gene end was trimmed by 2 bases and the J gene end by 0 bases; junction bases not matched to a gene: 3. The germline V gene encodes CDR1 SGHRS and CDR2 YFSETQ. The CDR3 length is 16 residues. CDR3 bases: TGCGCCAGCAGCTTTAGCGGGGGAAGCTCCTACAATGAGCAGTTCTTC. Its translation: CASSFSGGSSYNEQFF.

V and J are TRBV12-5 and TRBJ1-4, with D possibly TRBD1 on 5 matching bases. CDR1 is LGHNT, CDR2 FRNRAP, per germline. Trimming stripped 6 bases from V and 8 bases from J, with 16 bases between. The length of the CDR3 is 14 residues. Here the CDR3 reads CASGHDSSFEKLFF. The CDR3 region has the DNA TGTGCTAGTGGCCACGACAGCTCCTTCGAAAAACTGTTTTTT. Based on the CDR3 plus reference TRBV12-5 and TRBJ1-4, the full variable domain is DARVTQTPRHKVTEMGQEVTMRCQPILGHNTVFWYRQTMMQGLELLAYFRNRAPLDDSGMPKDRFSAEMPDATLATLKIQPSEPRDSAVYFCASGHDSSFEKLFFGSGTQLSVL.

The chain recombines TRBV30 with TRBJ1-4; D gene ambiguous. Trimming removed 1 base at V and 8 bases at J, with 2 bases between. Germline assignment: CDR1 GTSNPN and CDR2 SVGIG (reference sequence). The CDR3 covers 10 residues. The CDR3 DNA reads as TGTGCCTGGAGTGAGGAAAAACTGTTTTTT. Protein sequence: CAWSEEKLFF.

The chain uses TRBV4-2 and TRBJ2-7; D is perhaps TRBD2 (5 bases). CDR1 is LGHNA and CDR2 is YNFKEQ in the germline V gene. The CDR3 contains 14 residues. V shed 4 bases and J shed 0 bases, with 10 bases lying between them. The DNA for the CDR3 is TGTGCCAGCAGCCGCGAGCGGAGCTCCTACGAGCAGTACTTC. Its translation: CASSRERSSYEQYF.

The chain employs TRBV7-2 and TRBJ1-1, with TRBD1 matching 9 bases. The CDR3 sequence is 15 residues long. Per the germline V gene, CDR1 is SGHTA and CDR2 is FQGNSA. J lost 6 bases, V lost 3 bases, and 8 bases had no gene match. The CDR3 loop reads CASSLYGQGSSEAFF. As DNA, the CDR3 is TGTGCCAGCAGCTTGTACGGACAGGGGAGCTCTGAAGCTTTCTTT.

This clone occurred a few times. The chain couples TRBV5-4 to TRBJ1-4; tentative D call: TRBD1 (6 bases). The V gene's germline CDR1 is SGHNT and CDR2 YYREEE (reference sequence). Trimming cost V 0 bases and J 6 bases, with 12 bases left between them. There are 15 residues in the CDR3. DNA of the CDR3: TGTGCCAGCAGCTTGGGGGGGACACGCGATGAAAAACTGTTTTTT. It encodes CASSLGGTRDEKLFF.

This clone was seen once. This chain connects TRBV4-3 to TRBJ1-5; D ambiguous. V lost 0 bases, J lost 4 bases, and 10 bases lay in between. The CDR3 loop spans 15 amino acids. The germline V gene encodes CDR1 LGHNA and CDR2 YSLEER. CDR3 sequence (DNA): TGCGCCAGCAGCCAAGATTGGGCAGATAATCAGCCCCAGCATTTT. Amino acid sequence: CASSQDWADNQPQHF.

V is TRBV19 and J is TRBJ1-1; D not certain. Germline-derived CDR1 and CDR2 are LNHDA and SQIVND (reference sequence). The ends were cut back, 6 bases at V and 4 bases at J, with 12 bases in the middle. CDR3 size: 13 residues. CDR3 sequence (DNA): TGTGCCAGTAGCGACGTTTCGGGCACTGAAGCTTTCTTT. Protein sequence: CASSDVSGTEAFF.

The genes are TRBV5-4 and TRBJ2-7; TRBD2 matches at 7 bases. With V trimmed by 0 bases and J by 7 bases, 10 bases remained unmatched. Per germline, CDR1 SGHNT and CDR2 YYREEE (reference sequence). This CDR3 has 15 residues. The CDR3, as DNA: TGTGCCAGCAGCTTGGGCGGGGGACCGATTAAAGAGCAGTACTTC. Translated, it gives CASSLGGGPIKEQYF.